Below, one TCR beta chain is given with its context. Single viable CD3+CD4+CD8-CD45RO+ cells were sorted as the memory CD4+ T cells. Total CD4+ T cells were enriched by CD4 positive selection. These data originate in a study of memory CD4+ T cells and cytomegalovirus serostatus. Across the study: Healthy Belgian adult donors included under ten CMV-positive and around 25 CMV-negative people.

The repertoire was sequenced with immunoSEQ multiplex PCR; TCRdb's copy has only in-frame clones and lacks some. The repertoire holds approximately 52,000 clones, with under 80% as singletons. Trimming took off 8 bases at V and 7 bases at J, with 11 bases between the two ends. Germline V lookup: CDR1 MNHNS, CDR2 SASEGT. CDR3 length: 11 amino acids. Sequencing was performed on memory CD4+ T cells from blood. The source is an adult in good health and CMV-seronegative. The chain recombines TRBV6-1 with TRBJ2-5, with D hard to call. CDR3 coding DNA: TGTGCCAGCGCCCCCGAGGTGACCCAGTACTTC. This gives the protein CASAPEVTQYF.